Presented here are 5 T cell receptor beta chains from one specimen sequenced in a study of blood T cells in healthy people across ages. The use of a sample-barcoded 5' primer and a J-beta primer mix characterized a second PCR of about 7 to 12 cycles. One entry per CDR3 protein, called by TCRdb with MiXCR from the 5' RACE reads. The sample shows 540,000 or so distinct CDR3 sequences, nearly 25% of them seen only once. The same specimen was also included in a second study, on T cells of mothers and their children.

Source material: blood. The receptor set was obtained from a boy younger than 18 in good health.

This clonotype has more than one count but fewer than ten. The gene calls are TRBV9 and TRBJ2-1, with 9 bases aligning to TRBD1. Germline lookup yields CDR1 SGDLS and CDR2 YYNGEE. The CDR3 runs 16 residues. Losses at the gene ends were 1 base for V and 7 bases for J; bases not matched to a gene: 9. The CDR3 sequence is CASSVIQGAQSNEQFF. CDR3 sequence (DNA): TGTGCCAGCAGCGTAATACAGGGGGCCCAATCAAATGAGCAGTTCTTC.

The sample holds many counts of this clonotype. V gene TRBV6-4 combines with J gene TRBJ2-2; TRBD2 agrees at 8 bases. Losses at the gene ends were 5 bases for V and 4 bases for J; bases not matched to a gene: 0. The CDR3 totals 13 residues. Germline V CDR1 and CDR2: MRHNA, SNTAGT. In DNA, the CDR3 is TGTGCCAGCAGTAGCGGGAGCACCGGGGAGCTGTTTTTT. It yields the protein CASSSGSTGELFF.

The gene calls are TRBV3-1 and TRBJ1-6; D gene uncertain. This CDR3 is 14 amino acids long. Germline loops: CDR1 LGHDT, CDR2 YNNKEL (reference sequence). Trimming took 1 base from V and 7 from J, leaving 8 bases between them. For the CDR3, the DNA is TGTGCCAGCAGCCAAGTAAGTGAGAATTCACCCCTCCACTTT. This translates into CASSQVSENSPLHF.

This clonotype was found a few times. The chain has TRBV11-2 and TRBJ1-5; 9 positions match TRBD1. Trimming removed 5 bases from V and 1 base from J; junction bases left unmatched: 6. Germline CDR1 and CDR2: SGHAT and FQNNGV. This CDR3 region has 16 residues. DNA for the CDR3: TGTGCCAGCAGCACCGGGACAGGGATAAGCAATCAGCCCCAGCATTTT. Translating it yields CASSTGTGISNQPQHF.

This clonotype has at least ten counts. The J gene is TRBJ2-1, the V gene TRBV20-1, with 9 positions matching TRBD2. Germline V gene data show CDR1 as DFQATT and CDR2 as SNEGSKA (reference sequence). This CDR3 contains 16 residues. Unmatched junction bases numbered 10, after V lost 2 bases and J lost 5 bases. The CDR3 sequence: CSARILERGVDNEQFF. CDR3 nucleotide sequence: TGCAGTGCTAGAATCCTGGAGCGGGGGGTAGACAATGAGCAGTTCTTC.